A single sample is the source of the 24 T cell receptor beta chains below, sequenced in a study of T cells after yellow fever vaccination. MiXCR, applied by TCRdb to the 5' RACE reads, yields one record per CDR3 protein. The table shows under 550,000 distinct CDR3 sequences, with 21% occurring only once. Material: PBMCs, obtained approximately 22 days after the first yellow fever vaccination. The receptors stem from a man younger than 30 who received the YFV17D yellow fever vaccine.

The chain recombines TRBV7-9 with TRBJ1-2, with D possibly being TRBD1 (6 bases). The CDR3 has 15 amino acids. Trimming left V 3 bases short and J 4 bases short, with 15 bases between. CDR1 SEHNR and CDR2 FQNEAQ come from the germline V gene (reference sequence). DNA for the CDR3: TGTGCCAGCAGCTTGTTGGGCCGGGGGGCCTATGGCTACACCTTC. It codes for CASSLLGRGAYGYTF.

This clonotype occurred a few times. The chain uses TRBV6-2 or TRBV6-3 and TRBJ1-1; a possible D gene is TRBD1 (5 bases). V lost 6 bases and J lost 11, with 19 bases in between. Germline CDR1 reads MNHEY; CDR2 reads SVGEGT. The CDR3 has 13 amino acids. For the CDR3, the DNA is TGTGCCAGCAGCAACGGGCCCGGTCGGGGGGCTTTCTTT. It yields the protein CASSNGPGRGAFF.

This clonotype was detected many times. This sequence joins TRBV12-3 or TRBV12-4 and TRBJ2-5, with D hard to call. Trimming removed 2 bases at V and 4 bases at J, with 11 bases between. The CDR3 is 14 residues long. This CDR3 reads CASSLTVWGETQYF. CDR3 bases: TGTGCCAGCAGTTTAACAGTTTGGGGAGAGACCCAGTACTTC.

This clonotype showed up just a few times. The chain carries TRBV4-1 and TRBJ2-7; D remains unclear. V was shortened by 1 base and J by 1 base, with 5 bases between the two germline ends. CDR1 is MGHRA and CDR2 is YSYEKL in the germline V gene. This CDR3 contains 13 residues. CDR3 protein: CASSQADSYEQYF. DNA for the CDR3: TGCGCCAGCAGCCAAGCAGATTCCTACGAGCAGTACTTC.

The chain combines TRBV4-3 with TRBJ2-1, with TRBD2 matching over 11 bases. The germline V gene has CDR1 LGHNA and CDR2 YSLEER. J gave up 9 bases and V 0 bases, and 4 bases lay outside the gene matches. The CDR3 is 15 residues long. CDR3 DNA sequence: TGCGCCAGCAGCCAAGATAGCGGGGGGGCCGTTGAGCAGTTCTTC. Its translation: CASSQDSGGAVEQFF.

V gene TRBV3-1 combines with J gene TRBJ2-5; 7 positions match TRBD1. Germline V gives CDR1 LGHDT, CDR2 YNNKEL (reference sequence). The length of the CDR3 is 14 residues. Trimming took 10 bases from V and 2 from J; bases not matched to a gene: 10. For the CDR3, the DNA is TGTGCCACCCAGAGGGCAGGGGGACAAGAGACCCAGTACTTC. This codes for CATQRAGGQETQYF.

This clonotype was counted only a few times. The V call is TRBV6-1, the J call TRBJ1-4, with D perhaps matching TRBD1 (5 bases). The CDR3 runs 14 residues. Trimming left V 1 base short and J 5 bases short, with 8 bases between. The V gene's germline CDR1 is MNHNS and CDR2 SASEGT. This CDR3 reads CASSEGRGNEKLFF. The CDR3 DNA reads as TGTGCCAGCAGTGAAGGACGGGGGAATGAAAAACTGTTTTTT.

Comment on this clonotype: With a much larger clone just one base away, this may be a read error. This chain uses TRBV11-1 with TRBJ2-1; 7 bases map to TRBD1. CDR1 and CDR2 (germline): SGHAT, FQDESV (reference sequence). V gave up 5 bases and J gave up 5 bases; unmatched junction bases: 3. There are 13 residues in the CDR3. The DNA of the CDR3 is TGTGCCAGCAGCCGGGACAGACACAATGAGCAGTTCTTC. Its translation is CASSRDRHNEQFF.

The chain is built from TRBV7-9 and TRBJ1-6; 7 positions agree with TRBD1. Germline lookup yields CDR1 SEHNR and CDR2 FQNEAQ (reference sequence). This CDR3 is 15 amino acids long. V dropped 4 bases and J dropped 9; count of bases not matched to a gene: 9. Here the CDR3 DNA reads TGTGCCAGCAGCTACCTAGGGGGCGCGGGTTCACCCCTCCACTTT. It encodes CASSYLGGAGSPLHF.

This clonotype was seen a handful of times. The rearrangement uses TRBV12-3 or TRBV12-4 and TRBJ1-5, with TRBD1 matching 10 bases. After removal of 7 bases from V and 7 bases from J, the junction contained 7 bases not matched to a gene. The length of the CDR3 is 14 residues. The CDR3 reads CASTRDRGGQPQHF. The CDR3 coding sequence is TGTGCCAGCACTAGGGACAGGGGTGGCCAGCCCCAGCATTTT.

The gene calls are TRBV12-3 or TRBV12-4 and TRBJ2-3; D not certain. Between the trimmed V and J ends, which lost 6 bases and 2 bases, there was a span of 15 bases. CDR3 size: 15 residues. The CDR3, as DNA: TGTGCCAGCAGGAGCTCACGGTCCTCCACAGATACGCAGTATTTT. It encodes CASRSSRSSTDTQYF.

This clonotype was counted between two and nine times. The V gene is TRBV10-3, the J gene TRBJ1-1, with D hard to call. Germline V gene sequence: CDR1 ENHRY, CDR2 SYGVKD. The length of the CDR3 is 13 residues. Trimming left V 2 bases short and J 6 bases short, with 10 bases between. The CDR3 spells CAISEPLLAEAFF. The CDR3, as DNA: TGTGCCATCAGTGAGCCCCTTCTGGCTGAAGCTTTCTTT.

This clonotype has only a few counts. The CDR3 protein is CSVTGTGTDTQYF. The CDR3 DNA follows: TGCAGCGTAACCGGGACAGGGACAGATACGCAGTATTTT. The V and J genes are TRBV29-1 and TRBJ2-3; TRBD1 matches at 9 bases. This CDR3 region has 13 residues. V shed 6 bases and J 3 bases; nucleotides not matched to a gene: 4. Germline CDR1 is SQVTM and CDR2 is ANQGSEA.

This clonotype was seen a few times. This sequence joins TRBV5-1 and TRBJ1-4, with a weak D call TRBD1 (5 bases). CDR1 and CDR2 (germline): SGHRS, YFSETQ. V lost 0 bases to trimming and J lost 6 bases, with 12 bases between them. The CDR3 length is 15 residues. The CDR3 loop is CASSLGDGFYEKLFF. The CDR3 DNA sequence: TGCGCCAGCAGCTTGGGGGACGGATTCTATGAAAAACTGTTTTTT.

There are a few counts of this clonotype. The chain is built from TRBV6-5 and TRBJ1-2; D is ambiguous. Per the germline V gene, CDR1 is MNHEY and CDR2 is SVGAGI. Trimming cost V 2 bases and J 2 bases, with 15 bases left between them. The CDR3 is 16 residues long. The CDR3 is CASSYQYRRENYGYTF. DNA of the CDR3: TGTGCCAGCAGTTACCAGTATCGACGGGAGAACTATGGCTACACCTTC.

This clonotype appeared a few times. V gene TRBV2 combines with J gene TRBJ1-3; D uncertain. The V gene's germline CDR1 is SNHLY and CDR2 FYNNEI. CDR3 length: 16 residues. With 6 bases removed from V and 4 bases from J, the gap between germline ends came to 19 bases. The CDR3 region is CASSVKDLMLGNTIYF. CDR3 nucleotides: TGTGCCAGCAGCGTAAAGGACCTAATGCTCGGAAACACCATATATTTT.

The genes are TRBV28 and TRBJ1-4; 8 bases fit TRBD1. In germline, CDR1 is MDHEN, CDR2 SYDVKM. CDR3 size: 15 residues. J lost 5 bases, V lost 1 base, and 3 bases had no gene match. The DNA of the CDR3 is TGTGCCAGCAGTTTATACAGACAGGGGAATGAAAAACTGTTTTTT. Translating gives CASSLYRQGNEKLFF.

The rearrangement uses TRBV6-2 or TRBV6-3 and TRBJ2-7; no clear D gene. The CDR3 is 14 residues long. Germline-derived CDR1 and CDR2 are MNHEY and SVGEGT. V lost 2 bases and J lost 1, with 9 bases in between. The CDR3 loop reads CASSYIGNSYEQYV. In DNA, the CDR3 is TGTGCCAGCAGTTACATAGGCAATTCCTACGAGCAGTACGTC.

Only a few counts were recorded for this clonotype. The chain uses TRBV12-3 or TRBV12-4 and TRBJ2-1, with 13 positions matching TRBD2. The CDR3 contains 16 residues. V trimming: 7 bases; J trimming: 7 bases; junction bases outside the gene matches: 10. The CDR3 DNA follows: TGTGCCAGCACCCACCCCGGACTAGCGGGGGCAAATGAGCAGTTCTTC. Protein sequence: CASTHPGLAGANEQFF.

This rearrangement joins TRBV6-2 or TRBV6-3 to TRBJ2-7, with 7 positions matching TRBD2. Germline lookup yields CDR1 MNHEY and CDR2 SVGEGT. The CDR3 is 13 residues long. Trimming cost V 8 bases and J 4 bases; bases outside gene matches: 8. The CDR3 DNA is TGTGCCAGCGCAAATTCGGGACTATACGAGCAGTACGTC. It translates to CASANSGLYEQYV.

This clonotype has only a few counts. The chain combines TRBV4-3 with TRBJ1-6, with D tentatively TRBD1 (6 bases). This CDR3 is 14 amino acids long. V was trimmed by 2 bases and J by 13 bases, leaving 15 bases between them. Germline CDR1 LGHNA, CDR2 YSLEER. The CDR3 sequence is CASSQHSGERPLHF. The DNA for the CDR3 is TGCGCCAGCAGCCAACACTCAGGGGAGAGGCCCCTCCACTTT.

DNA of the CDR3: TGCGCCAGCAGCCGGGAGCGGGCCGTCTACAATGAGCAGTTCTTC. It specifies CASSRERAVYNEQFF. This chain links TRBV5-1 with TRBJ2-1; D possibly corresponds to TRBD2 (6 bases). The germline V and J ends were trimmed by 4 bases and 3 bases, with 14 bases remaining between them. Germline lookup yields CDR1 SGHRS and CDR2 YFSETQ. This CDR3 spans 15 amino acids. Supplemented by reference TRBV5-1 and TRBJ2-1, the full variable domain reads KAGVTQTPRYLIKTRGQQVTLSCSPISGHRSVSWYQQTPGQGLQFLFEYFSETQRNKGNFPGRFSGRQFSNSRSEMNVSTLELGDSALYLCASSRERAVYNEQFFGPGTRLTVL.

This clonotype appeared a few times. V gene TRBV7-9 combines with J gene TRBJ2-1; D unresolved. Germline V gives CDR1 SEHNR, CDR2 FQNEAQ (reference sequence). CDR3 length equals 13 residues. V gave up 5 bases and J gave up 7 bases, with 12 bases separating them. CDR3 amino acids: CASSPGLWNEQFF. The CDR3 coding sequence is TGTGCCAGCAGCCCGGGCCTATGGAATGAGCAGTTCTTC.

CDR3 bases: TGTGCCATGGGCCCCGGGCTCAACTACGAGCAGTACTTC. Its translation is CAMGPGLNYEQYF. V gene TRBV28 combines with J gene TRBJ2-7; D unresolved. Trimming removed 10 bases at V and 3 bases at J, with 16 bases between. The CDR3 runs to 13 residues. From germline, CDR1 is MDHEN and CDR2 SYDVKM.